These 31 T cell receptor beta chains originate from one sample sequenced in a study of control samples from healthy donors and cancer patients. Profiling relied on immunoSEQ multiplex PCR, and the TCRdb table lists in-frame clones only, not all of them. The table lists about 130,000 clones, roughly 90% of them singletons, with about 2.2% in the top ten. Input material: blood. These TCRs come from a woman between 45 and 60 years old in good health.

This CDR3 reads CASSLIGDFFNGDTEAFF. In DNA, the CDR3 is TGTGCCAGCAGCTTAATTGGGGACTTTTTTAACGGGGACACTGAAGCTTTCTTT. The rearrangement uses TRBV7-9 and TRBJ1-1; possibly TRBD1 for D (5 bases). The ends were cut back, 2 bases at V and 3 bases at J, with 22 bases in the middle. Germline V gene sequence: CDR1 SEHNR, CDR2 FQNEAQ (reference sequence). This CDR3 comprises 18 residues.

The V call is TRBV29-1, the J call TRBJ1-1; the D gene is possibly TRBD1 (6 bases). Germline V CDR1 and CDR2: SQVTM, ANQGSEA. The V end was cut by 7 bases, the J end by 1 base, with 28 bases between. This CDR3 region has 18 residues. The CDR3 sequence: CSAKPNSGKGVGNTEAFF. The CDR3 DNA reads as TGCAGCGCCAAACCGAACTCAGGGAAGGGGGTCGGGAACACTGAAGCTTTCTTT.

The chain combines TRBV30 with TRBJ2-2; TRBD2 matches 7 bases. The CDR3 sequence is 14 residues long. V was pared by 7 bases and J by 2 bases, with 7 bases of the junction left unmatched. Germline V gene data show CDR1 as GTSNPN and CDR2 as SVGIG (reference sequence). The CDR3 loop reads CASAGVLNTGELFF. CDR3 bases: TGTGCCTCCGCGGGAGTCCTTAACACCGGGGAGCTGTTTTTT.

The chain employs TRBV11-2 and TRBJ2-7; maybe TRBD2 (6 bases). The CDR3 covers 16 residues. Germline CDR1 is SGHAT and CDR2 is FQNNGV. The V and J ends lost 0 bases and 4 bases respectively, with 16 bases between them. The DNA of the CDR3 is TGTGCCAGCAGCTTAGAGATGAGCGGAGGGGATTACGAGCAGTACTTC. As protein: CASSLEMSGGDYEQYF.

This chain links TRBV5-1 with TRBJ1-1, with no clear D. This CDR3 has 14 residues. With 2 bases removed from V and 1 base from J, the gap between germline ends came to 9 bases. Germline V gives CDR1 SGHRS, CDR2 YFSETQ. DNA of the CDR3: TGCGCCAGCAGCTTTGCTTTAACGAACACTGAAGCTTTCTTT. It codes for CASSFALTNTEAFF.

The V and J genes are TRBV7-9 and TRBJ1-2, with 9 nucleotides matching TRBD1. The CDR3 sequence is 15 residues long. Trimming removed 1 base from V and 8 bases from J; junction bases left unmatched: 8. CDR1 and CDR2 from the germline V gene are SEHNR and FQNEAQ (reference sequence). CDR3 nucleotides: TGTGCCAGCAGCTTAGGAGGTGGAACAGGGGGCGGCTACACCTTC. Amino acids: CASSLGGGTGGGYTF.

This rearrangement joins TRBV20-1 to TRBJ1-1; no firm D call. The V and J ends lost 6 bases and 5 bases respectively, with 10 bases between them. This CDR3 has 11 amino acids. Germline CDR1 is DFQATT and CDR2 is SNEGSKA (reference sequence). CDR3 amino acids: CSAKMRTEAFF. CDR3 bases: TGCAGTGCGAAAATGCGGACTGAAGCTTTCTTT.

J is TRBJ2-7 and V is TRBV27; D uncertain. This CDR3 spans 14 amino acids. V shed 4 bases and J shed 4 bases, with 14 bases lying between them. The V gene's germline CDR1 is MNHEY and CDR2 SMNVEV (reference sequence). The DNA for the CDR3 is TGTGCCAGCAGTTCCAACAACAACTATTACGAGCAGTACTTC. Its protein is CASSSNNNYYEQYF.

This chain connects TRBV19 to TRBJ1-2; D unclear. V shed 5 bases and J shed 6 bases, with 13 bases lying between them. The CDR3 loop spans 13 amino acids. Germline-derived CDR1 and CDR2 are LNHDA and SQIVND (reference sequence). CDR3 loop: CASSPHKTNGYTF. CDR3 DNA sequence: TGTGCCAGTAGTCCTCATAAAACCAATGGCTACACCTTC.

This chain joins TRBV6-5 and TRBJ2-2; D not resolved. The CDR3 length is 13 residues. V was shortened by 6 bases and J by 3 bases, with 8 bases between the two germline ends. From germline, CDR1 is MNHEY and CDR2 SVGAGI. The CDR3 bases are TGTGCCAGCAGGCCAACAGACACCGGGGAGCTGTTTTTT. Its translation: CASRPTDTGELFF.

CDR3: CASGAMPGSYEQYF. CDR3 DNA sequence: TGTGCCAGCGGGGCGATGCCTGGCTCCTACGAGCAGTACTTC. The chain couples TRBV27 to TRBJ2-7; perhaps TRBD1 as D (5 bases). V lost 8 bases to trimming and J lost 0 bases, with 14 bases between them. CDR1 MNHEY and CDR2 SMNVEV come from the germline V gene (reference sequence). The CDR3 consists of 14 residues.

A few counts support this clone. V is TRBV18 and J is TRBJ1-1, with D uncertain. Germline lookup yields CDR1 KGHSH and CDR2 LQKENI. V was trimmed by 2 bases and J by 0 bases, leaving 10 bases between them. This CDR3 region has 15 residues. The CDR3 protein is CASSPIEVLNTEAFF. The CDR3 nucleotides read TGTGCCAGCTCACCAATCGAGGTTTTGAACACTGAAGCTTTCTTT.

The gene calls are TRBV5-5 and TRBJ2-3; 9 bases line up with TRBD1. Trimming cost V 3 bases and J 2 bases; bases outside gene matches: 7. From germline, CDR1 is SGHKS and CDR2 YYEKEE (reference sequence). The CDR3 covers 16 residues. CDR3 in DNA: TGTGCCAGCAGCTGGTCGACAGGGGGATTCACAGATACGCAGTATTTT. Protein sequence: CASSWSTGGFTDTQYF.

This clone occurred once. The genes are TRBV27 and TRBJ2-7; TRBD1 or TRBD2 may be the D gene (5 bases each). V was clipped by 3 bases and J by 2 bases, with 14 bases between them. Germline V gene sequence: CDR1 MNHEY, CDR2 SMNVEV (reference sequence). The CDR3 spans 15 residues. CDR3 in DNA: TGTGCCAGCAGTTTCGGGACCGGGACGGCCTACGAGCAGTACTTC. This sequence encodes CASSFGTGTAYEQYF.

The J gene is TRBJ1-1, the V gene TRBV28; possible D gene TRBD1, 6 bases. Trimming pared 5 bases from V and 8 bases from J, leaving 15 bases between. CDR1 is MDHEN and CDR2 is SYDVKM in the germline V gene. The CDR3 is 13 residues long. The CDR3 is CASSQPGAPEAFF. The CDR3 DNA sequence: TGTGCCAGCAGTCAACCAGGGGCCCCGGAAGCTTTCTTT. The complete variable domain, with remaining parts taken from reference TRBV28 and TRBJ1-1, reads DVKVTQSSRYLVKRTGEKVFLECVQDMDHENMFWYRQDPGLGLRLIYFSYDVKMKEKGDIPEGYSVSREKKERFSLILESASTNQTSMYLCASSQPGAPEAFFGQGTRLTVV.

This rearrangement joins TRBV10-3 to TRBJ1-1, with D perhaps TRBD1 (5 bases). Looked up from germline, CDR1 is ENHRY and CDR2 is SYGVKD. V lost 7 bases and J 5 bases, leaving 14 bases between the germline ends. The CDR3 is made up of 13 amino acids. The CDR3 sequence is CAIKGHKKTEAFF. CDR3 nucleotides: TGTGCCATCAAAGGACATAAGAAGACTGAAGCTTTCTTT.

The chain has TRBV3-1 (or the pseudogene TRBV3-2) and TRBJ1-5, with TRBD1 as a possible D gene (6 bases). This CDR3 region has 13 residues. V lost 3 bases to trimming and J lost 4 bases, with 7 bases between them. CDR1 is LGHDT, CDR2 YNNKEL, per germline (reference sequence). CDR3 in DNA: TGTGCCAGCAGCCAGGGGACAAATCAGCCCCAGCATTTT. Translated: CASSQGTNQPQHF.

The genes are TRBV5-1 and TRBJ1-1; 7 bases are shared with TRBD1. The germline CDR1 and CDR2 sequences are SGHRS and YFSETQ. Unmatched junction bases numbered 8, after V lost 2 bases and J lost 4 bases. This CDR3 contains 15 residues. CDR3 sequence reads: CASSLTGEDSTEAFF. CDR3 bases: TGCGCCAGCAGCTTAACAGGGGAGGACAGCACTGAAGCTTTCTTT.

In regard to this clone: This sample includes further DNA sequences coding for the same CDR3. V and J are TRBV3-1 (or the pseudogene TRBV3-2) and TRBJ2-3, with 16 bases that match TRBD2. The CDR3 has 18 residues. V was pared by 0 bases and J by 1 base, with 1 base of the junction left unmatched. Germline-derived CDR1 and CDR2 are LGHDT and YNNKEL (reference sequence). DNA of the CDR3: TGTGCCAGCAGCCAAGAGGGACTAGCGGGGGGGGGCACAGATACGCAGTATTTT. Protein product: CASSQEGLAGGGTDTQYF.

The V call is TRBV2, the J call TRBJ2-3, with D perhaps matching TRBD2 (5 bases). V lost 3 bases to trimming and J lost 5 bases, with 9 bases between them. The CDR3 runs 13 residues. CDR1 is SNHLY, CDR2 FYNNEI, per germline. The chain's CDR3 is CASSEDSLDTQYF. The CDR3 nucleotides are TGTGCCAGCAGTGAGGACTCCTTAGATACGCAGTATTTT.

The chain links TRBV5-1 to TRBJ2-7; D is perhaps TRBD1 (5 bases). The CDR3 runs to 13 residues. Per germline, CDR1 SGHRS and CDR2 YFSETQ. Deletions cut 6 bases from V and 0 bases from J, with 10 bases between. The CDR3 DNA is TGCGCCAGCACAACAGGCAACTCCTACGAGCAGTACTTC. Translation gives CASTTGNSYEQYF.

The J gene is TRBJ1-2, the V gene TRBV6-5; 7 bases align to TRBD1. There are 12 residues in the CDR3. Germline CDR1 reads MNHEY; CDR2 reads SVGAGI. The V gene end was trimmed by 11 bases and the J gene end by 2 bases; junction bases not matched to a gene: 5. CDR3 in DNA: TGTGCCGGACTGACAGGGAACTATGGCTACACCTTC. This sequence encodes CAGLTGNYGYTF.

V gene TRBV19 combines with J gene TRBJ2-7; possible D gene TRBD1, 5 bases. Trimming cost V 7 bases and J 3 bases, with 10 bases left between them. Germline-derived CDR1 and CDR2 are LNHDA and SQIVND (reference sequence). The CDR3 is 12 residues long. In DNA form, the CDR3 reads TGTGCCAGTATGGGGCAAGTCTACGAGCAGTACTTC. It codes for CASMGQVYEQYF.

This clone was seen just once. V is TRBV11-2 and J is TRBJ1-6; maybe TRBD1 (5 bases). The germline V and J ends were trimmed by 0 bases and 10 bases, with 7 bases remaining between them. Germline assignment: CDR1 SGHAT and CDR2 FQNNGV. CDR3 size: 13 residues. DNA for the CDR3: TGTGCCAGCAGCTTAGACAGGGTCTCACCCCTCCACTTT. Translation gives CASSLDRVSPLHF.

This clone was seen only once. V usage is TRBV5-1 and J usage is TRBJ2-3, with 11 bases fitting TRBD1. Germline CDR1 SGHRS, CDR2 YFSETQ. This CDR3 spans 15 amino acids. After removal of 2 bases from V and 5 bases from J, the junction contained 4 bases not matched to a gene. CDR3 sequence: CASSFGQGAEDTQYF. DNA for the CDR3: TGCGCCAGCAGCTTCGGACAGGGGGCGGAAGATACGCAGTATTTT.

The chain is built from TRBV3-1 (or the pseudogene TRBV3-2) and TRBJ2-3; 7 bases line up with TRBD1. J gave up 10 bases and V 3 bases, and 4 bases lay outside the gene matches. CDR1 is LGHDT and CDR2 is YNNKEL in the germline V gene (reference sequence). The length of the CDR3 is 12 residues. CDR3 sequence reads: CASSHRTGAQYF. The DNA for the CDR3 is TGTGCCAGCAGCCACCGGACAGGTGCGCAGTATTTT.

This clone turned up a few times. This rearrangement joins TRBV3-1 (or the pseudogene TRBV3-2) to TRBJ1-5; D unresolved. This CDR3 is 13 amino acids long. Per germline, CDR1 LGHDT and CDR2 YNNKEL (reference sequence). The V and J ends lost 2 bases and 5 bases respectively, with 7 bases between them. CDR3 in DNA: TGTGCCAGCAGCCAAAAGGGTGATCAGCCCCAGCATTTT. Residues: CASSQKGDQPQHF.

The chain is built from TRBV5-4 and TRBJ1-1; D perhaps matches TRBD1 (6 bases). Deletions cut 2 bases from V and 6 bases from J, with 14 bases between. The CDR3 is 14 residues long. Per the germline V gene, CDR1 is SGHNT and CDR2 is YYREEE (reference sequence). The CDR3 reads CASSFLGARAEAFF. CDR3 DNA sequence: TGTGCCAGCAGCTTCTTGGGGGCGCGAGCTGAAGCTTTCTTT.

The gene calls are TRBV10-1 and TRBJ2-2; D is ambiguous. This CDR3 is built from 14 residues. Trimming pared 6 bases from V and 6 bases from J, leaving 14 bases between. The germline V gene encodes CDR1 WNHNN and CDR2 SYGVQD (reference sequence). CDR3 loop: CASRPGSTAGELFF. The CDR3 region has the DNA TGCGCCAGCAGGCCGGGCTCAACAGCCGGGGAGCTGTTTTTT.

This chain links TRBV2 with TRBJ2-3, with D uncertain. The CDR3 has 15 amino acids. Trimming took 3 bases from V and 1 from J, leaving 11 bases between them. The germline gives CDR1 SNHLY, CDR2 FYNNEI. The CDR3 region has the DNA TGTGCCAGCAGTGAGATGGGGTTCGGCACAGATACGCAGTATTTT. Its protein is CASSEMGFGTDTQYF.

This chain uses TRBV27 with TRBJ1-2; weak D call: TRBD1 (5 bases). Trimming removed 5 bases from V and 6 bases from J, with 13 bases in between. Germline V gene sequence: CDR1 MNHEY, CDR2 SMNVEV (reference sequence). This CDR3 is built from 13 residues. CDR3 amino acids: CASSPRGGDGYTF. The CDR3 region has the DNA TGTGCCAGCAGTCCCCGGGGAGGGGATGGCTACACCTTC.